This entry is about one T cell receptor (beta chain). The antigen is undetermined. This specimen belongs to a study of cytomegalovirus exposure and HLA in healthy donors. In germline, CDR1 is SGHVS, CDR2 FQNEAQ. This CDR3 contains 14 residues. Trimming cost V 5 bases and J 1 base, with 11 bases left between them. Study-wide points: The study carried out a later analysis of TCR beta sequences. It associated roughly 17,000 of them with specific HLA alleles at a false discovery rate of 0.05. Relative to the approximately 680-donor mean, N-insertions were reportedly fewer in an Asian-associated ancestry cluster in a later analysis.

PCR primers comprised 60 Vbeta and 13 Jbeta primers. Only in-frame clones appear in the TCRdb table, and some are missing; sequencing was by immunoSEQ multiplex PCR. The sample holds tens of thousands of clones, roughly four fifths seen once. The chain combines TRBV7-8 with TRBJ1-1; D might be TRBD1 (6 bases). This TCR derives from a man aged 18 to 29 in good health and CMV-seronegative. The sequenced sample consisted of PBMCs. CDR3 loop: CASSPDRRNTEAFF. The CDR3 coding sequence is TGTGCCAGCAGCCCTGACAGGAGGAACACTGAAGCTTTCTTT.